This TCR beta chain was sequenced during a study of long-term antiretroviral therapy in people with HIV. Study-wide points: The data indicate that diversity increased after ART but remained below transplant donor controls. No data were available on ART adherence, viral resistance or therapy changes.

The CDR3 runs to 15 residues. The germline gives CDR1 SQVTM, CDR2 ANQGSEA. The J segment lost 1 base and the V segment lost 6 bases, leaving 11 bases of the junction unmatched. Researchers ran immunoSEQ v3.0 at survey level. Profiling relied on immunoSEQ multiplex PCR, and the TCRdb table lists in-frame clones only, not all of them. Among fewer than 20,000 clones listed, roughly 73% were seen once. A note on this clone: The antigen is undetermined.

This specimen consisted of unsorted PBMCs, obtained at the start of antiretroviral therapy, before treatment. This TCR derives from a woman between 40 and 50 years old with HIV. V is TRBV29-1 and J is TRBJ1-2; TRBD1 agrees at 7 bases. This CDR3 reads CSVVVEGALNYGYTF. The CDR3 nucleotides read TGCAGCGTCGTGGTGGAGGGGGCGCTTAACTATGGCTACACCTTC.